One sample yielded the 9 T cell receptor beta chains listed below, sequenced in a study of blood T cells in healthy people across ages (dated by TCRdb to between 2014 and 2017). The library was built by means of 5' RACE. Sequencing was carried out with an Illumina HiSeq 2500. The second PCR ran for about 7 to 11 cycles and used a J-beta primer mix along with a sample-barcoded 5' primer. TCRdb itself trimmed the public reads at Q25 with fastp, ran MiXCR and retained productive beta chains. Entries that share a CDR3 protein sequence are merged under the most common genes and DNA. The sample table lists approximately 1.5 million distinct CDR3 sequences, less than 45% of them with a count of one. The ten most abundant clones make up about 3.8% of the sample. Sequencing was done on a sample of blood. The receptors stem from a woman between 18 and 30 years old in good health.

The rearrangement uses TRBV7-8 and TRBJ2-2; the D gene is possibly TRBD1 (5 bases). V lost 4 bases and J lost 0, with 9 bases in between. This CDR3 comprises 15 residues. The germline gives CDR1 SGHVS, CDR2 FQNEAQ. The CDR3 bases are TGTGCCAGCAGCTCCGCAGGGACGAACACCGGGGAGCTGTTTTTT. Protein product: CASSSAGTNTGELFF.

The gene calls are TRBV20-1 and TRBJ1-1, with a tentative D call TRBD1 (5 bases). The V end lost 5 bases, the J end lost 4 bases, and 14 bases lay between the germline ends. The CDR3 loop spans 13 amino acids. Germline V CDR1 and CDR2: DFQATT, SNEGSKA (reference sequence). CDR3 amino acids: CSAGRGAITEAFF. The DNA of the CDR3 is TGCAGTGCTGGACGTGGGGCGATCACTGAAGCTTTCTTT.

Only one count was recorded for this clonotype. The chain joins TRBV28 to TRBJ1-1; D remains ambiguous. Germline CDR1 reads MDHEN; CDR2 reads SYDVKM. V shed 2 bases and J shed 11 bases, with 12 bases lying between them. This CDR3 has 12 residues. DNA of the CDR3: TGTGCCAGCAGTTTAGCCGCCGAGACGGCTTTCTTT. This gives the protein CASSLAAETAFF.

The chain is built from TRBV25-1 and TRBJ1-3, with D perhaps TRBD1 (5 bases). Deletions cut 5 bases from V and 2 bases from J, with 7 bases between. CDR1 is MGHDK, CDR2 SYGVNS, per germline. The CDR3 spans 13 residues. This CDR3 reads CASSSRAGNTIYF. DNA for the CDR3: TGTGCCAGCAGTTCCAGGGCTGGAAACACCATATATTTT.

The rearrangement joins TRBV29-1 to TRBJ2-7; TRBD2 matches 9 bases. Germline V gene lookup returns CDR1 SQVTM and CDR2 ANQGSEA. Trimming cost V 6 bases and J 0 bases; bases outside gene matches: 6. This CDR3 comprises 14 residues. In DNA, the CDR3 is TGCAGCGTGGTGGGTAGCGGGGGCTCCTACGAGCAGTACTTC. Protein: CSVVGSGGSYEQYF.

This clonotype was seen only a few times. The V call is TRBV12-3 or TRBV12-4, the J call TRBJ1-4, with 9 bases that match TRBD1. V shed 6 bases, J shed 8 bases, and the junction held 7 bases outside the gene matches. The CDR3 extends over 14 amino acids. The CDR3 nucleotides are TGTGCCAGCAGGGGGACAGGGCAGGGAGAAAAACTGTTTTTT. Translating it yields CASRGTGQGEKLFF.

The chain couples TRBV12-3 or TRBV12-4 to TRBJ1-6; no clear D. The CDR3 covers 13 residues. Trimming left V 2 bases short and J 8 bases short, with 7 bases between. CDR3 DNA: TGTGCCAGCAGTTTACTTGCCGATTCACCCCTCCACTTT. It codes for CASSLLADSPLHF.

The chain links TRBV7-9 to TRBJ1-1; 8 nucleotides match TRBD1. The CDR3 spans 15 residues. The V segment lost 5 bases and the J segment 0 bases; nucleotides outside the gene matches: 5. The germline V gene has CDR1 SEHNR and CDR2 FQNEAQ (reference sequence). The CDR3 DNA is TGTGCCAGCAGCCGGGACAGGTTGCTGAACACTGAAGCTTTCTTT. Translated, it gives CASSRDRLLNTEAFF.

This sequence joins TRBV28 and TRBJ1-4; D is possibly TRBD1 (5 bases). Germline V lookup: CDR1 MDHEN, CDR2 SYDVKM. This CDR3 has 12 residues. The V and J ends lost 8 bases and 8 bases respectively, with 12 bases between them. The CDR3 spells CASHWGGEKLFF. CDR3 nucleotides: TGTGCCAGCCATTGGGGCGGGGAAAAACTGTTTTTT.